These 10 T cell receptor beta chains originate from one sample sequenced in a study of cytomegalovirus exposure and HLA in healthy donors. The PCR employed 60 Vbeta primers together with 13 Jbeta primers. Here immunoSEQ multiplex PCR was the method, and the copy in TCRdb shows in-frame clones only, minus some. The sample gives 130,000 or so clones, approximately 80% of which show up once; under 1.5% is in the top ten. The sequenced material came from PBMCs. Receptors originate from a man over 45 in good health and CMV-seronegative.

In DNA, the CDR3 is TGTGCCAGCAGCCATAGGACATCGGATAACTATGGCTACACCTTC. It is translated as CASSHRTSDNYGYTF. The chain combines TRBV14 with TRBJ1-2; TRBD1 might be the D (5 bases). The CDR3 is 15 residues long. The germline gives CDR1 SGHDN, CDR2 FVKESK. Trimming stripped 3 bases from V and 1 base from J, with 12 bases between.

V and J are TRBV19 and TRBJ2-3; TRBD2 agrees at 8 bases. Losses at the gene ends were 3 bases for V and 5 bases for J; bases not matched to a gene: 4. This CDR3 is built from 14 residues. Germline V gene data show CDR1 as LNHDA and CDR2 as SQIVND (reference sequence). The CDR3 nucleotides read TGTGCCAGTAGTATCGGGAGGGCGGTAGATACGCAGTATTTT. This gives the protein CASSIGRAVDTQYF.

This clone was recorded once. The rearrangement uses TRBV19 and TRBJ2-7; TRBD1 matches 9 bases. Trimming cost V 9 bases and J 3 bases; bases outside gene matches: 9. This CDR3 spans 14 amino acids. Germline lookup yields CDR1 LNHDA and CDR2 SQIVND (reference sequence). Here the CDR3 DNA reads TGTGCCAGCAATACAGGGGGCAAAGGCTACGAGCAGTACTTC. The encoded protein is CASNTGGKGYEQYF.

This clone appeared once. The V call is TRBV28, the J call TRBJ2-7; D is possibly TRBD2 (7 bases). Deletions cut 8 bases from V and 4 bases from J, with 21 bases between. The CDR3 is 15 residues long. Looked up from germline, CDR1 is MDHEN and CDR2 is SYDVKM. The CDR3 DNA reads TGTGCCAGCGGGGGGGGGCAGGGCCCCCCTTACGAGCAGTACTTC. Its protein product is CASGGGQGPPYEQYF.

The gene calls are TRBV19 and TRBJ1-2; the D is unclear. CDR3 length equals 18 residues. Trimming removed 2 bases at V and 4 bases at J, with 23 bases between. CDR1 is LNHDA, CDR2 SQIVND, per germline (reference sequence). The CDR3 DNA sequence: TGTGCCAGTAGTATATCCCAACCGATCGGAGGGCACTTCTATGGCTACACCTTC. Residues: CASSISQPIGGHFYGYTF.

The chain employs TRBV6-1 and TRBJ1-2, with a possible D match to TRBD1 (5 bases). V lost 3 bases and J 4 bases, leaving 24 bases between the germline ends. The CDR3 is made up of 18 amino acids. Looked up from germline, CDR1 is MNHNS and CDR2 is SASEGT. In DNA form, the CDR3 reads TGTGCCAGCAGTGATTACCACCAAGTAGGCGGGACTGTCTATGGCTACACCTTC. Protein: CASSDYHQVGGTVYGYTF.

The V and J genes are TRBV6-5 and TRBJ1-2; TRBD1 is a possible D gene (5 bases). The CDR3 runs 14 residues. Germline CDR1 MNHEY, CDR2 SVGAGI. Between the trimmed V and J ends, which lost 4 bases and 6 bases, there was a span of 15 bases. This CDR3 reads CASSSPSGPNGYTF. In nucleotides, the CDR3 is TGTGCCAGCAGTTCGCCCTCAGGGCCCAATGGCTACACCTTC.

The gene calls are TRBV7-8 and TRBJ2-2, with D possibly TRBD1 on 5 matching bases. Germline V gene lookup returns CDR1 SGHVS and CDR2 FQNEAQ. The CDR3 length is 17 residues. V gave up 6 bases and J gave up 4 bases, with 21 bases separating them. The CDR3 is CASRDNRVSRGTGELFF. CDR3 DNA: TGTGCCAGCAGGGACAACCGGGTCTCAAGGGGCACCGGGGAGCTGTTTTTT. Full variable domain (missing parts from reference TRBV7-8 and TRBJ2-2): GAGVSQSPRYKVAKRGQDVALRCDPISGHVSLFWYQQALGQGPEFLTYFQNEAQLDKSGLPSDRFFAERPEGSVSTLKIQRTQQEDSAVYLCASRDNRVSRGTGELFFGEGSRLTVL.

J is TRBJ1-1 and V is TRBV6-6, with TRBD1 as a possible D gene (5 bases). Germline CDR1 is MNHNY and CDR2 is SVGAGI (reference sequence). The germline V and J ends were trimmed by 2 bases and 0 bases, with 10 bases remaining between them. The CDR3 runs to 15 residues. CDR3 in DNA: TGTGCCAGCAGTTACGAGGCGGACATGAACACTGAAGCTTTCTTT. Translating it yields CASSYEADMNTEAFF.

The J gene is TRBJ2-3, the V gene TRBV5-1; TRBD2 agrees at 7 bases. CDR1 and CDR2 from the germline V gene are SGHRS and YFSETQ. J gave up 2 bases and V 0 bases, and 6 bases lay outside the gene matches. This CDR3 has 16 residues. The CDR3 DNA sequence: TGCGCCAGCAGCTTGGAGGCGGGAGCTAACACAGATACGCAGTATTTT. Its protein is CASSLEAGANTDTQYF.